Sequencing of this T cell receptor beta chain was carried out in a study of T cell responses to AZD1222 COVID-19 vaccine. The repertoire was sequenced with immunoSEQ multiplex PCR; TCRdb's copy has only in-frame clones and lacks some. This sample carries tens of thousands of clones, roughly 91% of them seen once, and the ten largest clones take roughly 4.9%. CDR1 is DFQATT, CDR2 SNEGSKA, per germline (reference sequence). The CDR3 loop spans 11 amino acids. Trimming removed 3 bases at V and 6 bases at J, with 8 bases between. The material was peripheral blood, obtained 28 days after the second AZD1222 dose. The chain uses TRBV20-1 and TRBJ1-2; no firm D call. This receptor was identified in an adult who received the AZD1222 COVID-19 vaccine. In DNA, the CDR3 is TGCAGTGCTAGTGCCCAGGATGGCTACACCTTC. This sequence encodes CSASAQDGYTF.